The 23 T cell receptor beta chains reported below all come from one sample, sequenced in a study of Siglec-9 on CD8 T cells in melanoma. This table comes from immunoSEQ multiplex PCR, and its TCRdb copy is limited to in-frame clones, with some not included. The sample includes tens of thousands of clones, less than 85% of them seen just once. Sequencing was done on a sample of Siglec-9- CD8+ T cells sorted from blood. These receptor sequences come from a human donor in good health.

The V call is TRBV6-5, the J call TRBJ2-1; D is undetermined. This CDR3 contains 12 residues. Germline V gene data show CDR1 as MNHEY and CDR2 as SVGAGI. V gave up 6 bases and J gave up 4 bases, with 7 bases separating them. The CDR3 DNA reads TGTGCCAGCAGGGGCAATTACAATGAGCAGTTCTTC. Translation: CASRGNYNEQFF.

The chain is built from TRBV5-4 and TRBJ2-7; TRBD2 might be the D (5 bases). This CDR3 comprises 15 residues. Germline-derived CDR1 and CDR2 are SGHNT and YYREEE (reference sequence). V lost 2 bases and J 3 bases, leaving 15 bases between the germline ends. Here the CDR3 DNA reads TGTGCCAGCAGCTTTCGGGGATCGACTATCTACGAGCAGTACTTC. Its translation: CASSFRGSTIYEQYF.

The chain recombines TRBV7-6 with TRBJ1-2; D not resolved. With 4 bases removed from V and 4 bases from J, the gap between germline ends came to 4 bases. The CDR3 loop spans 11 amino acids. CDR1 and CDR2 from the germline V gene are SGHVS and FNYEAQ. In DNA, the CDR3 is TGTGCCAGCAGCTCGGGCTATGGCTACACCTTC. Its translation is CASSSGYGYTF.

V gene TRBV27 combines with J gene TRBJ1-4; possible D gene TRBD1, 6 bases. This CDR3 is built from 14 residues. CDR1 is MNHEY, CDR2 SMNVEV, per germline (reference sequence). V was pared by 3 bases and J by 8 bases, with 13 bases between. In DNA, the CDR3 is TGTGCCAGCAGTTTGACCGGGACATTGGAAAAACTGTTTTTT. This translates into CASSLTGTLEKLFF.

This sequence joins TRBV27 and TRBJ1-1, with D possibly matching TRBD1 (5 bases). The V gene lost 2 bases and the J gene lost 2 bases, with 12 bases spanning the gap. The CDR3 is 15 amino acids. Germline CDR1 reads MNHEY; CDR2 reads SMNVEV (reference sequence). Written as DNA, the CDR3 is TGTGCCAGCAGTTTAAGTGGGGCCACAAACACTGAAGCTTTCTTT. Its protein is CASSLSGATNTEAFF.

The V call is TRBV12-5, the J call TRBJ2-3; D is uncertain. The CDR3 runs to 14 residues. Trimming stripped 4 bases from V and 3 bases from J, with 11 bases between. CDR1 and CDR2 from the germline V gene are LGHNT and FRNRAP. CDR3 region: CASGSPDNTDTQYF. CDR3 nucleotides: TGTGCTAGTGGTTCCCCGGATAATACAGATACGCAGTATTTT.

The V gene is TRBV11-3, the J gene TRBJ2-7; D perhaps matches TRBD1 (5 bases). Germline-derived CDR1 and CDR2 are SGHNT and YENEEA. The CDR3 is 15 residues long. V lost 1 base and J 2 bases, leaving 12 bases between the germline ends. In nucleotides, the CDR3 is TGTGCCAGCAGCTTAGCGGCAGGGTTTGCCTACGAGCAGTACTTC. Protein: CASSLAAGFAYEQYF.

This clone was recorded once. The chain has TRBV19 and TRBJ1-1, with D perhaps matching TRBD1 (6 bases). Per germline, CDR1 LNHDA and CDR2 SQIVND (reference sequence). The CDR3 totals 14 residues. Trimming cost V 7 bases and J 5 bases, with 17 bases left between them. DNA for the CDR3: TGTGCCAGTATGAGCGCGGGGGGGCGGACTGAAGCTTTCTTT. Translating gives CASMSAGGRTEAFF.

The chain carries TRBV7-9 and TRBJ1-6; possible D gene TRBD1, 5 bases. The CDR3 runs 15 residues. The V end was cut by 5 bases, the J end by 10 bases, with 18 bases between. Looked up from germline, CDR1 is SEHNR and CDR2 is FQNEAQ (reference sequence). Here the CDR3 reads CASSTNRGNLSPLHF. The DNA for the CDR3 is TGTGCCAGCAGCACAAATCGGGGCAATTTATCACCCCTCCACTTT. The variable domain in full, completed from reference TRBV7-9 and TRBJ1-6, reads DTGVSQNPRHKITKRGQNVTFRCDPISEHNRLYWYRQTLGQGPEFLTYFQNEAQLEKSRLLSDRFSAERPKGSFSTLEIQRTEQGDSAMYLCASSTNRGNLSPLHFGNGTRLTVT.

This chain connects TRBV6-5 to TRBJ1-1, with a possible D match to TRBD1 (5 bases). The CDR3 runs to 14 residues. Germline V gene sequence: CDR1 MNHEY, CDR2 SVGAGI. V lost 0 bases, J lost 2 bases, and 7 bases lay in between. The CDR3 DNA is TGTGCCAGCAGTTACTCAGGGGCAAACACTGAAGCTTTCTTT. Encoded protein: CASSYSGANTEAFF.

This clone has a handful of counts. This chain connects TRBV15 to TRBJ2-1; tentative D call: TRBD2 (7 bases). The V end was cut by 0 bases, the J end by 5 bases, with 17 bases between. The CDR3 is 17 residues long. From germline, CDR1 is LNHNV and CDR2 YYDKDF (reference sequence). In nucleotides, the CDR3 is TGTGCCACCAGCAGAGATGAACTAGCGCCAGGGGACAATGAGCAGTTCTTC. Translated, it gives CATSRDELAPGDNEQFF.

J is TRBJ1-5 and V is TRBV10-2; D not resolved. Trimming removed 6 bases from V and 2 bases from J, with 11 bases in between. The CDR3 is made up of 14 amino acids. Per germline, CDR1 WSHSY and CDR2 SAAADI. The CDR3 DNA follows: TGCGCCAGCAGCCCCGCGCAGGGCAATCAGCCCCAGCATTTT. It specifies CASSPAQGNQPQHF.

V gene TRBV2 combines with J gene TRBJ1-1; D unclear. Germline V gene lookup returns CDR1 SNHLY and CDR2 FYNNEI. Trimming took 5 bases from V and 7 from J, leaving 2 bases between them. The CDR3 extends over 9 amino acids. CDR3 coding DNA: TGTGCCAGCAGTTATGAAGCTTTCTTT. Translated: CASSYEAFF.

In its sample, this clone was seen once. DNA for the CDR3: TGTGCCAGCAGTTACGGACGTACTGAAGCTTTCTTT. Its translation: CASSYGRTEAFF. This chain joins TRBV6-6 and TRBJ1-1; D is uncertain. The germline CDR1 and CDR2 sequences are MNHNY and SVGAGI (reference sequence). The length of the CDR3 is 12 residues. Trimming took 2 bases from V and 5 from J, leaving 6 bases between them.

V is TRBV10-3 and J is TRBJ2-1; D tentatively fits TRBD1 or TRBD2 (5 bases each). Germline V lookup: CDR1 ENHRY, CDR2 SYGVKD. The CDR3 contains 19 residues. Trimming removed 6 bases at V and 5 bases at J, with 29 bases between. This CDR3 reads CAISPRAGPGAVENNEQFF. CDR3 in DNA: TGTGCCATCAGCCCACGGGCCGGCCCCGGGGCAGTAGAAAACAATGAGCAGTTCTTC.

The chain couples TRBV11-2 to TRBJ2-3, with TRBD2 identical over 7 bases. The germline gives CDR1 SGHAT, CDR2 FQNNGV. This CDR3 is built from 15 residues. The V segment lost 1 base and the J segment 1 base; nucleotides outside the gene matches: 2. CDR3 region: CASSLGSGGTDTQYF. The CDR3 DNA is TGTGCCAGCAGCTTAGGAAGCGGGGGCACAGATACGCAGTATTTT.

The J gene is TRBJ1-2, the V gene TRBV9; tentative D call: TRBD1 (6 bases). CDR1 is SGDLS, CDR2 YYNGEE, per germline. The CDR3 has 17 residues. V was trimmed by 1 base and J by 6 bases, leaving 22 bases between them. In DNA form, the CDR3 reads TGTGCCAGCAGCGTACCCCGAGGGGGGGCTATATGGGATGGCTACACCTTC. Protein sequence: CASSVPRGGAIWDGYTF.

The CDR3 DNA reads as TGTGCCAGCAGGAAACAAACAGGGGGCAACACTGAAGCTTTCTTT. Encoded protein: CASRKQTGGNTEAFF. The chain carries TRBV27 and TRBJ1-1; the match to TRBD1 covers 9 bases. CDR3 size: 15 residues. CDR1 MNHEY and CDR2 SMNVEV come from the germline V gene (reference sequence). The ends lost 6 bases at V and 2 bases at J; junction bases unmatched: 7.

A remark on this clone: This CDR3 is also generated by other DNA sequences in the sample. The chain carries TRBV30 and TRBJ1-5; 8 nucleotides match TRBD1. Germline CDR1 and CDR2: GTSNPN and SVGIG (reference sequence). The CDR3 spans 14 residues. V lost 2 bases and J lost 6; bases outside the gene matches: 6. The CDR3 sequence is CAWSPGQGSQPQHF. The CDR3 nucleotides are TGTGCCTGGAGTCCAGGACAGGGAAGTCAGCCCCAGCATTTT. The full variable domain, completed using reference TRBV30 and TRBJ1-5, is SQTIHQWPATLVQPVGSPLSLECTVEGTSNPNLYWYRQAAGRGLQLLFYSVGIGQISSEVPQNLSASRPQDRQFILSSKKLLLSDSGFYLCAWSPGQGSQPQHFGDGTRLSIL.

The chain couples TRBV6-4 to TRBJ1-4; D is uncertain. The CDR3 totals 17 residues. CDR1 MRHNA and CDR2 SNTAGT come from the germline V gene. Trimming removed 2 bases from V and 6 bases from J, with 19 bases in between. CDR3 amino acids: CASSDTGKGREDEKLFF. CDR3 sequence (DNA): TGTGCCAGCAGTGACACGGGAAAGGGTCGCGAAGATGAAAAACTGTTTTTT.

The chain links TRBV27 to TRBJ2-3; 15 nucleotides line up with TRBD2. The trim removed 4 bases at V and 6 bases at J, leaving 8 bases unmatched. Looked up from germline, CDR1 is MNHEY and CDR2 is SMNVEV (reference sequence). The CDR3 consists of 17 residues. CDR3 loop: CASSSGLAGGRGDTQYF. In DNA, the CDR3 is TGTGCCAGCAGTTCAGGACTAGCGGGAGGGCGGGGGGATACGCAGTATTTT.

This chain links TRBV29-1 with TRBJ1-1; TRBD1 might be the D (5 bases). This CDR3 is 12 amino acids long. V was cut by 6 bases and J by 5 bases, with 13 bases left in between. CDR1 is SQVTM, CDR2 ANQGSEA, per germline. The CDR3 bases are TGCAGCGTGGGAACCGGGGGGACTGAAGCTTTCTTT. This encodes CSVGTGGTEAFF.

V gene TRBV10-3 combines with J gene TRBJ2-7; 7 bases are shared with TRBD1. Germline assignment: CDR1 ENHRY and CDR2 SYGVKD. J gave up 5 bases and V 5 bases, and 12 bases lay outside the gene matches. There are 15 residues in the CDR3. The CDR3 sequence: CAISIPGQKFHEQYF. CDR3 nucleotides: TGTGCCATCAGTATACCGGGACAGAAGTTCCACGAGCAGTACTTC.